This TCR beta chain was captured by sequencing in a study of blood T cell repertoires in COVID-19. V gave up 4 bases and J gave up 11 bases, with 21 bases separating them. The CDR3 extends over 16 amino acids. Germline CDR1 is LGHDT and CDR2 is YNNKEL (reference sequence). Here immunoSEQ multiplex PCR was the method, and the copy in TCRdb shows in-frame clones only, minus some. The data hold some 400,000 clones, with more than 75% observed a single time. This sequence was found in a woman in her sixties or seventies with COVID-19, enrolled during active disease. The chain uses TRBV3-1 (or the pseudogene TRBV3-2) and TRBJ1-6, with D possibly matching TRBD1 (5 bases). The source material was peripheral blood. CDR3 bases: TGTGCCAGCAGCCTATACGCTCGGGGGAACGGGACACCCCTCCACTTT. This sequence encodes CASSLYARGNGTPLHF.